This T cell receptor (beta chain) was found in a study of T cells after posttransplantation cyclophosphamide. The study's findings and limits: Later post-transplant blood repertoires were often dominated by donor CD8+ memory clones.

V was clipped by 0 bases and J by 5 bases, with 8 bases between them. This CDR3 region has 13 residues. Per germline, CDR1 LNHNV and CDR2 YYDKDF (reference sequence). This clone was found a few times. What it binds is unknown. This table comes from immunoSEQ multiplex PCR, and its TCRdb copy is limited to in-frame clones, with some not included. The sample yields 20,000 to 25,000 clones, without any singletons. The sequence was collected from a woman aged 50 to 60 in good health, CMV-negative, and a related stem cell transplant donor. The chain is built from TRBV15 and TRBJ2-7; D not resolved. The sample taken for sequencing was PBMCs. Written as DNA, the CDR3 is TGTGCCACCAGCAGAGACCTAACCCACGAGCAGTACTTC. It encodes CATSRDLTHEQYF.